This T cell receptor (beta chain) was obtained from a study of T cell responses to AZD1222 COVID-19 vaccine. Remarks on this clone: Antigen: not known.

TCRdb's table, derived via immunoSEQ multiplex PCR, lists solely in-frame clones and lacks some. This table holds more than 110,000 clones, about nine tenths found once. Findings and limits, study-wide: Most donors were white British, females outnumbered males, and clonal diversity was possibly underestimated. Close to half of all spike-specific TCRs reportedly target regions of the variants that are unmutated. Seropositive status at baseline applied to only a handful of AZD1222 recipients.

The source is an adult in good health. Sequenced here: peripheral blood, sampled on day 0 of AZD1222 vaccination.

This CDR3 reads CASTTGQGYEQYF. CDR3 nucleotides: TGTGCCAGCACCACCGGACAGGGCTACGAGCAGTACTTC. The chain carries TRBV6-5 and TRBJ2-7, with 8 positions matching TRBD1. The germline gives CDR1 MNHEY, CDR2 SVGAGI. J gave up 3 bases and V 7 bases, and 5 bases lay outside the gene matches. The CDR3 sequence is 13 residues long.